This TCR beta chain was profiled in a study of blood T cells in healthy people across ages (dated by TCRdb to 2015 to 2017). About the investigation overall: In model experiments, template switching captured about one uniquely barcoded TCR beta cDNA molecule for every two T cells. Age-related changes in TCR beta repertoire diversity were measured in the study by deep sequencing normalized with unique cDNA molecular identifiers. To avoid experimental bias, donors of different ages were distributed randomly across sequencing lanes. Two additional independent replicas of 1 million unique cDNA reads from the same blood draw were analyzed for two donors (one aged 18 to 30 and one aged 80 or older). The donors were divided into four age groups: young (average approximately 17 years), middle-aged (roughly 42), aged (about 56) and long-lived (roughly 88). Broader findings and caveats from the paper: Bulk unsorted PBMC profiling prevented conclusive comparison of naive and antigen-experienced compartments. As age increased, observed TCR beta diversity per million T cells dropped in a roughly linear way, and a significant reduction was already evident by age roughly 40. There was a strong correlation between observed TCR beta diversity and the percentage of naive T cells measured by flow cytometry. Compared with the aged group, more naive CD4+ T cells, fewer expanded clones and increased TCR diversity were shown by the long-lived group, suggesting age selection. Because donor CMV infection status was unknown, age-related changes in expanded clonotypes were potentially confounded. Total diversity estimates from one million sequenced T cells were considered lower bounds and underestimates.

This clonotype came up a few times. Its antigen remains unidentified. No clone much larger than this one lies a single base away; base qualities are absent. Sequences MGHDK (CDR1) and SYGVNS (CDR2) are obtained from the germline V gene. Deletion took 2 bases off V and 1 base off J, with a span of 14 bases between the germline ends. There are 16 amino acids in the CDR3, from cysteine to phenylalanine inclusive. The kept DNA is CDR3 alone, 48 bases in frame from the first base. The library was built by means of 5' RACE. TCRdb records Illumina HiSeq 2500 as the sequencer. The second PCR ran for about 7 to 11 cycles and used a J-beta primer mix along with a sample-barcoded 5' primer. A unique molecular identifier was introduced onto each TCR beta cDNA molecule by a template-switch 5' adaptor carrying 12 random nucleotides. Each sample yielded at least 3 million CDR3-containing paired-end reads. The Mint cDNA synthesis kit, primed by a TRBC-specific oligonucleotide, was used to synthesize first-strand cDNA from all RNA. After uracil-DNA glycosylase treatment, a first 18-cycle PCR used universal primers M1SS and BC2_uni_R on all cDNA. The source study handled its data this way. For normalization, 1 million high-quality reads were randomly selected from each sample, with every read carrying a distinct molecular identifier. Reads with shared molecular identifiers were discarded instead of being binned into consensus sequences. MiTCR, run with a Q25 quality threshold and the strictest error-elimination algorithm, handled CDR3 identification, clonotype clustering and error correction. Lower-bound total TCR beta diversity was estimated with a nonparametric unseen species model using Euler transformation. TCRdb reanalyzed the raw reads on its own, using fastp at Q25 for trimming and MiXCR for clone calling, and kept in-frame beta chains. Every CDR3 protein is listed once, alongside the most common genes and DNA of its rows. It is TCRdb's table, rather than the study itself, that gives the V and J calls and clone size. The sample table lists over 1,500,000 distinct CDR3 sequences, around half of them with a count of one. The ten biggest clones cover less than 2.5% of the sample.

The 40 or so donors, aged about 6 to 100 years, were systemically healthy Caucasian individuals from Russia. Roughly 9 milliliters of peripheral blood were drawn from each donor into EDTA-treated Vacutainer tubes. Ficoll-Paque density-gradient centrifugation was used to isolate PBMCs, with at least 6.5 million per sample. Trizol reagent was used to extract total RNA from the PBMCs, yielding at least 5.5 micrograms per sample. The percentages of naive CD45RAhigh/CD27high T cells were determined by flow cytometry on a PBMC aliquot from every donor. Sample: blood. The TCR was taken from a woman in her 40s in good health. Rearrangement joined TRBV25-1 to TRBJ2-5; a weak D assignment points to TRBD1 (7 bases agree). For the CDR3, the sequence is CASSELRQGLQETQYF. The nucleotide sequence reads TGTGCCAGCAGTGAACTACGACAGGGACTCCAAGAGACCCAGTACTTC.